The rows below give T cell receptor beta chains drawn from one sample of a study of cytomegalovirus exposure and HLA in healthy donors. Method: immunoSEQ multiplex PCR; TCRdb's copy keeps in-frame clones and lacks some. The sample contains over 100,000 clones, 78% of which appear only once. Specimen: PBMCs. These receptors all stem from a woman between 25 and 40 years old in good health and CMV-seropositive. The CDR3 runs from the conserved cysteine through the conserved F or W. The D gene is left open where the match is weak. Size is omitted from some rows. Given values are once, few, many or a class for expanded clones.

d_call: -
j_call: TRBJ2-7
clone_size: -
v_call: TRBV5-6
cdr3_nt: TGTGCCAGTAGCCGTATCCCAGGGTCCGAGCAGTACTTC
cdr3_aa: CASSRIPGSEQYF

d_call: -
j_call: TRBJ2-7
clone_size: -
v_call: TRBV7-2
cdr3_nt: TGTGCCAGCAGCTTAGAGGCTGGGGCCGATTTTTGGTACTTC
cdr3_aa: CASSLEAGADFWYF

d_call: TRBD2
j_call: TRBJ2-3
clone_size: -
v_call: TRBV4-3
cdr3_nt: TGCGCCAGCAGCCAAGATGTGCCACGACTAGCGGGGGGCGGGACAGATACGCAGTATTTT
cdr3_aa: CASSQDVPRLAGGGTDTQYF

d_call: TRBD1
j_call: TRBJ1-3
clone_size: -
v_call: TRBV6-5
cdr3_nt: TGTGCCAGCAGTACAGGGGGAACGGCTGGAAACACCATATATTTT
cdr3_aa: CASSTGGTAGNTIYF

d_call: TRBD2
j_call: TRBJ2-5
clone_size: -
v_call: TRBV30
cdr3_nt: TGTGCCTGGACTATCGGGGGGGCCGGAAGGGAGACCCAGTACTTC
cdr3_aa: CAWTIGGAGRETQYF

d_call: TRBD1
j_call: TRBJ2-1
clone_size: -
v_call: TRBV27
cdr3_nt: TGTGCCAGCAGTCCGCGGACAGGGGGCAGGAATGAGCAGTTCTTC
cdr3_aa: CASSPRTGGRNEQFF

d_call: -
j_call: TRBJ1-6
clone_size: -
v_call: TRBV19
cdr3_nt: TGTGCCAGTAGTAGCCAGGGGTGGTCACCCCTCCACTTT
cdr3_aa: CASSSQGWSPLHF

d_call: TRBD1
j_call: TRBJ1-2
clone_size: -
v_call: TRBV19
cdr3_nt: TGTGCCAGTAATTCACAGGGGGCGAAGGGTAACTATGGCTACACCTTC
cdr3_aa: CASNSQGAKGNYGYTF

d_call: TRBD1
j_call: TRBJ2-1
clone_size: once
v_call: TRBV10-3
cdr3_nt: TGTGCCATCAGTGAGTCCCCGGGACAGGGGTATGAGCAGTTCTTC
cdr3_aa: CAISESPGQGYEQFF

d_call: TRBD2
j_call: TRBJ2-2
clone_size: many
v_call: TRBV2
cdr3_nt: TGTGCCAGCAGTGATCGGGGCCGGGGGGACACCGGGGAGCTGTTTTTT
cdr3_aa: CASSDRGRGDTGELFF

d_call: -
j_call: TRBJ1-2
clone_size: -
v_call: TRBV4-2
cdr3_nt: TGTGCCAGCAGCCAGGAGTGGGGAGACTATGGCTACACCTTC
cdr3_aa: CASSQEWGDYGYTF

d_call: TRBD1
j_call: TRBJ1-1
clone_size: few
v_call: TRBV2
cdr3_nt: TGTGCCAGCAGCCAACAGGGGGCATCGACTGAAGCTTTCTTT
cdr3_aa: CASSQQGASTEAFF

d_call: -
j_call: TRBJ2-5
clone_size: once
v_call: TRBV28
cdr3_nt: TGTGCCAGCAGCCCCGATAAAGGAGCCCAGTACTTC
cdr3_aa: CASSPDKGAQYF

d_call: TRBD2
j_call: TRBJ2-7
clone_size: few
v_call: TRBV7-9
cdr3_nt: TGTGCCAGCAGCACCCGACTAGCGGGCCCCCTCGAGCAGTACTTC
cdr3_aa: CASSTRLAGPLEQYF

d_call: -
j_call: TRBJ2-6
clone_size: once
v_call: TRBV28
cdr3_nt: TGTGCCAGCAGTTTGAGCGGCTCTGGGGCCAACGTCCTGACTTTC
cdr3_aa: CASSLSGSGANVLTF

d_call: -
j_call: TRBJ2-7
clone_size: once
v_call: TRBV29-1
cdr3_nt: TGCAGCGTGACAGTCGGCTACGAGCAGTACTTC
cdr3_aa: CSVTVGYEQYF

d_call: -
j_call: TRBJ2-4
clone_size: -
v_call: TRBV2
cdr3_nt: TGTGCCAGCGTCCCGGGACTTCGCAACATTCAGTACTTC
cdr3_aa: CASVPGLRNIQYF

d_call: TRBD1
j_call: TRBJ2-4
clone_size: -
v_call: TRBV29-1
cdr3_nt: TGCAGCGCAACTTCCGGGACAGTGAACATTCAGTACTTC
cdr3_aa: CSATSGTVNIQYF

d_call: -
j_call: TRBJ2-2
clone_size: -
v_call: TRBV7-6
cdr3_nt: TGTGCCAGCAGCGAAACCGGGACAAAAGGGGAGCTGTTTTTT
cdr3_aa: CASSETGTKGELFF

d_call: TRBD1
j_call: TRBJ2-6
clone_size: -
v_call: TRBV27
cdr3_nt: TGTGCCAGCAGAAGGGACAGCTTTAACTTTGGGGCCAACGTCCTGACTTTC
cdr3_aa: CASRRDSFNFGANVLTF

d_call: TRBD2
j_call: TRBJ2-7
clone_size: -
v_call: TRBV15
cdr3_nt: TGTGCCACCAGCAGGAGACTAGCGGGGGCTTGGGAGCAGTACTTC
cdr3_aa: CATSRRLAGAWEQYF

d_call: -
j_call: TRBJ2-7
clone_size: -
v_call: TRBV27
cdr3_nt: TGTGCCAGCAGACCTATCCACAGCTACGAGCAGTACTTC
cdr3_aa: CASRPIHSYEQYF

d_call: -
j_call: TRBJ2-3
clone_size: -
v_call: TRBV7-6
cdr3_nt: TGTGCCAGCAGCTCCCAAACGACTAGCACAGATACGCAGTATTTT
cdr3_aa: CASSSQTTSTDTQYF

d_call: -
j_call: TRBJ2-5
clone_size: few
v_call: TRBV5-1
cdr3_nt: TGCGCCAGCAGCTCACCCCCCGGGACCCAGTACTTC
cdr3_aa: CASSSPPGTQYF

d_call: TRBD2
j_call: TRBJ2-5
clone_size: once
v_call: TRBV7-2
cdr3_nt: TGTGCCAGCAGCTTAGGTGTCGTGTGGCGGGGGGAGGAGACCCAGTACTTC
cdr3_aa: CASSLGVVWRGEETQYF

d_call: TRBD1
j_call: TRBJ1-6
clone_size: -
v_call: TRBV4-1
cdr3_nt: TGCGCCAGCAGCCAAGACCTGGACAGGGGGCTCTCACCCCTCCACTTT
cdr3_aa: CASSQDLDRGLSPLHF

d_call: -
j_call: TRBJ2-5
clone_size: -
v_call: TRBV7-9
cdr3_nt: TGTGCCAGCAGTTACTCCTCGGAGACCCAGTACTTC
cdr3_aa: CASSYSSETQYF

d_call: TRBD2
j_call: TRBJ2-4
clone_size: -
v_call: TRBV5-1
cdr3_nt: TGCGCCAGCAGCCCCCGGGAGGAGCAGGGTAGGAGAAATCCGTTAGCCAAAAACATTCAGTACTTC
cdr3_aa: CASSPREEQGRRNPLAKNIQYF

d_call: TRBD1
j_call: TRBJ1-2
clone_size: -
v_call: TRBV5-1
cdr3_nt: TGCGCCAGCAGCTTGGGACAGGGGCGAAACTATGGCTACACCTTC
cdr3_aa: CASSLGQGRNYGYTF

d_call: -
j_call: TRBJ2-3
clone_size: -
v_call: TRBV10-3
cdr3_nt: TGTGCCATCAGTGAGTCCTATACAGATACGCAGTATTTT
cdr3_aa: CAISESYTDTQYF

d_call: -
j_call: TRBJ1-2
clone_size: few
v_call: TRBV4-3
cdr3_nt: TGCGCCAGCAGCCAAGAGCGGTGGGGAGCTAACTATGGCTACACCTTC
cdr3_aa: CASSQERWGANYGYTF

d_call: TRBD1
j_call: TRBJ1-3
clone_size: -
v_call: TRBV7-3
cdr3_nt: TGTGCCAGCAGCTTAACGGGGACAGGGGGAGGAAACACCATATATTTT
cdr3_aa: CASSLTGTGGGNTIYF

d_call: -
j_call: TRBJ1-2
clone_size: once
v_call: TRBV19
cdr3_nt: TGTGCCAGTAGTAGGGCAGGGTCGAGCTACACCTTC
cdr3_aa: CASSRAGSSYTF

d_call: TRBD1
j_call: TRBJ2-1
clone_size: -
v_call: TRBV5-1
cdr3_nt: TGCGCCAGCAGCTTGGCAGGGACAGCTCTTTACAATGAGCAGTTCTTC
cdr3_aa: CASSLAGTALYNEQFF

d_call: TRBD1
j_call: TRBJ1-2
clone_size: -
v_call: TRBV5-1
cdr3_nt: TGCGCCAGCAGCTCTACGGACAGGTCCTATGGCTACACCTTC
cdr3_aa: CASSSTDRSYGYTF

d_call: TRBD1
j_call: TRBJ2-2
clone_size: few
v_call: TRBV19
cdr3_nt: TGTGCCAGTAGTGTGGACAGGGAATTCACCGGGGAGCTGTTTTTT
cdr3_aa: CASSVDREFTGELFF

d_call: TRBD2
j_call: TRBJ2-2
clone_size: -
v_call: TRBV7-9
cdr3_nt: TGTGCCAGCAGCTTAGCGGCCGGGGAGGGGAACACCGGGGAGCTGTTTTTT
cdr3_aa: CASSLAAGEGNTGELFF

d_call: TRBD1
j_call: TRBJ2-7
clone_size: few
v_call: TRBV28
cdr3_nt: TGTGCCAGCAGACCCGCGGGACAGGGCTTAAACGAGCAGTACTTC
cdr3_aa: CASRPAGQGLNEQYF

d_call: -
j_call: TRBJ2-3
clone_size: few
v_call: TRBV9
cdr3_nt: TGTGCCAGCAGCGTAAGGTTGAGCGTTTCTAGCACAGATACGCAGTATTTT
cdr3_aa: CASSVRLSVSSTDTQYF

d_call: -
j_call: TRBJ2-1
clone_size: -
v_call: TRBV5-1
cdr3_nt: TGCGCCAGCAGCTTGGGAGACCGGGACAACAATGAGCAGTTCTTC
cdr3_aa: CASSLGDRDNNEQFF

d_call: -
j_call: TRBJ2-5
clone_size: few
v_call: TRBV5-6
cdr3_nt: TGTGCCAGCAGCTTCTCGACAGAAGAGACCCAGTACTTC
cdr3_aa: CASSFSTEETQYF